These 7 T cell receptor beta chains were all obtained from the same sample, sequenced in a study of cytomegalovirus exposure and HLA in healthy donors. PCR primers comprised 60 Vbeta and 13 Jbeta primers. Measured with immunoSEQ multiplex PCR; TCRdb has only the in-frame clones, and not every one. In the table there are more than 100,000 clones, roughly 80% of which are singletons. The sequenced material came from PBMCs. Receptors were obtained from a man aged 25 to 40 in good health and CMV-seronegative.

The chain carries TRBV5-1 and TRBJ2-5; 7 nucleotides agree with TRBD1. This CDR3 is 18 amino acids long. CDR1 is SGHRS, CDR2 YFSETQ, per germline. Trimming removed 0 bases from V and 4 bases from J; junction bases left unmatched: 15. CDR3 loop: CASSLDGIRGRGRETQYF. The DNA of the CDR3 is TGCGCCAGCAGCTTGGACGGGATTAGGGGGCGTGGGAGAGAGACCCAGTACTTC.

V is TRBV7-6 and J is TRBJ2-7; 11 bases map to TRBD2. V was clipped by 1 base and J by 7 bases; unmatched bases: 9. This CDR3 is 16 amino acids long. CDR1 and CDR2 from the germline V gene are SGHVS and FNYEAQ. The CDR3 loop is CASSLGTSGSPGEQYF. DNA of the CDR3: TGTGCCAGCAGCTTAGGGACTAGCGGGTCCCCAGGAGAGCAGTACTTC.

J is TRBJ1-2 and V is TRBV6-6, with a weak D call TRBD1 (5 bases). In germline, CDR1 is MNHNY, CDR2 SVGAGI (reference sequence). V gave up 5 bases and J gave up 8 bases, with 21 bases separating them. The CDR3 totals 15 residues. CDR3 protein: CASSRGDVRISGYTF. CDR3 nucleotides: TGTGCCAGCAGTCGGGGGGACGTACGGATATCGGGCTACACCTTC.

J is TRBJ1-2 and V is TRBV19, with no clear D. Looked up from germline, CDR1 is LNHDA and CDR2 is SQIVND (reference sequence). This CDR3 has 14 residues. Trimming removed 5 bases at V and 2 bases at J, with 12 bases between. This CDR3 reads CASSVAPVNYGYTF. The CDR3 nucleotides read TGTGCCAGTAGTGTGGCCCCAGTAAACTATGGCTACACCTTC.

Regarding this clone: Its ends do not fully match the called genes, so a read error is possible. This rearrangement joins TRBV7-9 to TRBJ1-4; TRBD1 might be the D (6 bases). CDR1 SEHNR and CDR2 FQNEAQ come from the germline V gene (reference sequence). This CDR3 has 14 residues. The DNA of the CDR3 is TGTTCCAGCAGCTTAGGCAGGGGATTTGAAAAACTGTTTTTT. This codes for CSSSLGRGFEKLFF. Full variable domain (outside the CDR3, taken from reference TRBV7-9 and TRBJ1-4): DTGVSQNPRHKITKRGQNVTFRCDPISEHNRLYWYRQTLGQGPEFLTYFQNEAQLEKSRLLSDRFSAERPKGSFSTLEIQRTEQGDSAMYLCSSSLGRGFEKLFFGSGTQLSVL.

The chain has TRBV5-1 and TRBJ2-5; D remains ambiguous. This CDR3 spans 14 amino acids. Germline V CDR1 and CDR2: SGHRS, YFSETQ. Trimming pared 0 bases from V and 4 bases from J, leaving 10 bases between. In DNA form, the CDR3 reads TGCGCCAGCAGCTTGGGCCATTTCGGAGAGACCCAGTACTTC. Amino acid sequence: CASSLGHFGETQYF.

The V gene is TRBV7-9, the J gene TRBJ1-1; the D gene is possibly TRBD1 (5 bases). Trimming left V 3 bases short and J 4 bases short, with 21 bases between. CDR3 length: 17 amino acids. Germline lookup yields CDR1 SEHNR and CDR2 FQNEAQ (reference sequence). The CDR3 coding sequence is TGTGCCAGCAGCTTGGCACCTACGACGGGGGGAGGCACTGAAGCTTTCTTT. Translating gives CASSLAPTTGGGTEAFF.